This T cell receptor beta chain was found in a study of blood T cell repertoires in COVID-19. As processed by the authors: Amplification of reference gene primers provided the estimated nucleated cell counts. The table came from immunoSEQ multiplex PCR; TCRdb's copy has only in-frame clones and leaves some out. D and trimming were read from the DNA, whereas the V and J calls and clone size are those reported in that table. This sample has approximately 200,000 clones, with approximately 80% found just once. The age range of participants was about 18 to 90 years, with residence in some 25 US areas. Participant-reported clinical history was the basis for cohort assignment. For recovered donors of Cohort 3, there were two negative PCRs, clearance, or symptom resolution. Looked up from germline, CDR1 is SGHAT and CDR2 is FQNNGV. V lost 5 bases to trimming and J lost 3 bases; unmatched junction nucleotides: 13. The length of the CDR3 is 17 residues.

Sequences were obtained from PBMCs or T cells enriched from blood (not recorded which). The rearrangement joins TRBV11-2 to TRBJ2-1; 7 nucleotides align to TRBD2. The TCR originated in a man between 40 and 49 years old who had recovered from COVID-19. For the CDR3, the DNA is TGTGCCAGCAGCCGAGGTGTGTTTGGGACTATCTACAATGAGCAGTTCTTC. Amino acid sequence: CASSRGVFGTIYNEQFF.